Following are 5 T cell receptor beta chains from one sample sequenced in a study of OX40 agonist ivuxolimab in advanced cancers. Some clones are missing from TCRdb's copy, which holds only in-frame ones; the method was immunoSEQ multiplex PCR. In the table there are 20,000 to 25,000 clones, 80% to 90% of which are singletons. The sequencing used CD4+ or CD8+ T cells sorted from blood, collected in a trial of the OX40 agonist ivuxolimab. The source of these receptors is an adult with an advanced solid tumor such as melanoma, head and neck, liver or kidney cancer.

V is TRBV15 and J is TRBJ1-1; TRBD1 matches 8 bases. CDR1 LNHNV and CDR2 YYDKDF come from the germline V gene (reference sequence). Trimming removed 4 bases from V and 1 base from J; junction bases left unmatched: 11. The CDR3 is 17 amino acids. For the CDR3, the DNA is TGTGCCACCAGCATACCTTACCAGGACAGGGCGAACACTGAAGCTTTCTTT. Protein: CATSIPYQDRANTEAFF.

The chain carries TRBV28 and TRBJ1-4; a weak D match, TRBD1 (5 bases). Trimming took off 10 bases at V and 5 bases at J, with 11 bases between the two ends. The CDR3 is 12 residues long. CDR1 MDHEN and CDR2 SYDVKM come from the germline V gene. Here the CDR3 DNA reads TGTGCCATAAGGGACCCAAATGAAAAACTGTTTTTT. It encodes CAIRDPNEKLFF.

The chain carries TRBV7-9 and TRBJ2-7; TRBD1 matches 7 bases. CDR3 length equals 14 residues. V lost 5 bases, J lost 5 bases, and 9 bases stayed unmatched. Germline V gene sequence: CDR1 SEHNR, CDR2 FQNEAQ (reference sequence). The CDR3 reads CASSARGRADEQYF. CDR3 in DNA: TGTGCCAGCAGCGCTAGGGGGCGTGCGGACGAGCAGTACTTC.

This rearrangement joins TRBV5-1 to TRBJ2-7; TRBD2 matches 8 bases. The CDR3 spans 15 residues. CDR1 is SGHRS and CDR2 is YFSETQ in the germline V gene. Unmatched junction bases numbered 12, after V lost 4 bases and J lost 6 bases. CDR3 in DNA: TGCGCCAGCAGCAGCCTCCAGAACGGGGGGGGCGAGCAGTACTTC. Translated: CASSSLQNGGGEQYF.

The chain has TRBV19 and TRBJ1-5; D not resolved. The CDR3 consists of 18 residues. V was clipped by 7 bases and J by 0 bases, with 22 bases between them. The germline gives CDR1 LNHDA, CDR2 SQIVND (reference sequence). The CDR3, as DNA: TGTGCCAGTACCCCCAGTTATAGGGTGAGGGATAGCAATCAGCCCCAGCATTTT. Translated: CASTPSYRVRDSNQPQHF.